One and the same sample provided the 5 T cell receptor beta chains below, sequenced in a study of OX40 agonist ivuxolimab in advanced cancers. Profiling relied on immunoSEQ multiplex PCR, and the TCRdb table lists in-frame clones only, not all of them. The sample lists just over 95,000 clones; nearly 90% were seen once. The sequencing used CD4+ or CD8+ T cells sorted from blood, collected in a trial of the OX40 agonist ivuxolimab. These receptors all stem from an adult with an advanced solid tumor such as melanoma, head and neck, liver or kidney cancer.

This chain connects TRBV23-1 to TRBJ2-7; D uncertain. TRBV23-1 is an ORF, and what it does is uncertain. The CDR3 has 12 amino acids. V gave up 3 bases and J gave up 4 bases, with 7 bases separating them. This CDR3 reads CASSHCRYEQYF. Written as DNA, the CDR3 is TGCGCCAGCAGTCATTGCCGATACGAGCAGTACTTC.

The V call is TRBV6-4, the J call TRBJ2-5; 8 nucleotides match TRBD2. The CDR3 loop spans 14 amino acids. Germline CDR1 reads MRHNA; CDR2 reads SNTAGT. Germline trimming cut 6 bases from V and 4 bases from J; bases unmatched to any gene: 7. The CDR3: CASSPGGGTETQYF. CDR3 coding DNA: TGTGCCAGCAGCCCCGGGGGGGGCACAGAGACCCAGTACTTC.

The count of this clone is one. This chain joins TRBV9 and TRBJ2-1, with 9 nucleotides matching TRBD2. CDR3 length: 15 amino acids. The junction had 6 bases not matched to a gene; V was cut back by 4 bases and J by 4 bases. Germline lookup yields CDR1 SGDLS and CDR2 YYNGEE. The CDR3: CASSMGLAGYNEQFF. CDR3 nucleotide sequence: TGTGCCAGCAGCATGGGACTAGCTGGATACAATGAGCAGTTCTTC.

This CDR3 is CASSPDRQGGQYF. CDR3 nucleotides: TGTGCCAGCAGCCCGGACAGGCAAGGGGGGCAGTACTTC. V is TRBV11-2 and J is TRBJ2-7, with 7 bases aligning to TRBD1. This CDR3 has 13 residues. V was clipped by 5 bases and J by 9 bases; unmatched bases: 10. Germline V gene lookup returns CDR1 SGHAT and CDR2 FQNNGV.

The V and J genes are TRBV6-1 and TRBJ2-7, with 8 nucleotides matching TRBD1. CDR3 length equals 13 residues. V lost 10 bases, J lost 5 bases, and 10 bases stayed unmatched. Germline lookup yields CDR1 MNHNS and CDR2 SASEGT. The CDR3 DNA is TGTGCCACCGTAGGCCAGGGGGCCCACGAGCAGTACTTC. It codes for CATVGQGAHEQYF.